The T cell receptor (beta chain) under discussion was sequenced for a study of T cell repertoires in cytomegalovirus infection. Study in general: Selected CMV epitopes included recently identified HLA-C-restricted ones as well as well-studied HLA-B-restricted ones. A matching HLA type, together with CMV infection, was signaled by public TCR beta signatures.

Germline CDR1 is KGHSH and CDR2 is LQKENI. The CDR3 consists of 15 residues. The V end lost 0 bases, the J end lost 0 bases, and 9 bases lay between the germline ends. Comment on this clonotype: Its target is not known.

Study-wide points: Based on cumulative public TCR beta family frequency, carriers of CMV plus the relevant HLA were identified. What dominated the ex vivo response were HLA-C-restricted CMV-specific TCR beta clonotypes.

Via MiXCR, TCRdb re-called the reads, giving one row per CDR3 protein. The table records around 430,000 distinct CDR3 sequences, under 45% of them present only once. The source material was cultured PBMCs, sampled from culture after CMV antigen stimulation. The clonotype comes from a human donor in good health (CMV status not recorded). Some clones in this sample may be carry-over from other donors' samples. The rearrangement joins TRBV18 to TRBJ2-7, with a weak D call TRBD1 (5 bases). CDR3 DNA: TGTGCCAGCTCACCACCCAGGGCCACCTCCTACGAGCAGTACTTC. Translating gives CASSPPRATSYEQYF. Together with reference TRBV18 and TRBJ2-7, the CDR3 gives the full variable domain: NAGVMQNPRHLVRRRGQEARLRCSPMKGHSHVYWYRQLPEEGLKFMVYLQKENIIDESGMPKERFSAEFPKEGPSILRIQQVVRGDSAAYFCASSPPRATSYEQYFGPGTRLTVT.